This T cell receptor (beta chain) was obtained from a study of blood T cell repertoires in COVID-19. In the study overall: Acute and convalescent COVID-19 specimens originated in the United States, Italy and Spain.

This table comes from immunoSEQ multiplex PCR, and its TCRdb copy is limited to in-frame clones, with some not included. The sample lists 200,000 to 250,000 clones, about 83% seen once, with 5.5% to 7.5% in the top ten. The germline gives CDR1 MGHDK, CDR2 SYGVNS. Germline trimming cut 4 bases from V and 2 bases from J; bases unmatched to any gene: 9. There are 16 residues in the CDR3. Assignment of participants to cohorts was predicated upon participant-reported clinical history. Cohort 3 donors were reported recovered after two negative PCRs, clearance, or symptom resolution. The sequenced material came from PBMCs or T cells enriched from blood (not recorded which). The TCR was taken from a woman in her thirties or forties who had recovered from COVID-19. V is TRBV25-1 and J is TRBJ2-5, with TRBD2 matching 8 bases. The CDR3 DNA follows: TGTGCCAGCAGTGCTTTGGGACTAGGGACACAAGAGACCCAGTACTTC. Amino acids: CASSALGLGTQETQYF.